The text below deals with one TCR beta chain. What it recognizes is unknown. The CDR3 length is 17 residues. The V and J ends lost 1 base and 7 bases, in that order; junction bases with no gene match: 10. The germline CDR1 and CDR2 sequences are SGHVT and SQSDAQ. At the Johns Hopkins FTIC core, DNA taken from cultured CD4+ T cells was sequenced by way of the Oncomine TCR Beta short-read assay. Genomic DNA was isolated from cultured CD4+ T cells. TCRdb processed the PCR reads anew with MiXCR; each CDR3 protein has one entry. The sample has several thousand distinct CDR3 sequences, roughly 24% seen once. The data were obtained in a study of vaccination and CD4 T cells after COVID-19. Study in general: Post-COVID draws followed diagnosis by a median around 95 days (range 35 to 161). Cellular stimulation was performed using overlapping spike peptides derived from SARS-CoV-2, HCoV-NL63, HCoV-OC43 and HCoV-229E.

Treatment given: approximately nine-day PBMC culture with coronavirus spike peptide pools or control peptides (ViraFEST assay). Days 3 and 7 saw half the medium replaced with fresh IL-2 medium. The TCR sequence derives from a human donor who had recovered from COVID-19. V is TRBV7-4 and J is TRBJ2-1, with 10 bases aligning to TRBD2. The sample consisted of CD4+ T cells from blood, cultured in vitro, taken after SARS-CoV-2 vaccination. The CDR3 loop is CASSLEIAGGPSNEQFF. The CDR3 coding sequence is TGTGCCAGCAGCTTAGAAATAGCGGGGGGACCCTCGAATGAGCAGTTCTTC. The complete variable domain, with remaining parts taken from reference TRBV7-4 and TRBJ2-1, reads GAGVSQSPRYKVAKRGRDVALRCDSISGHVTLYWYRQTLGQGSEVLTYSQSDAQRDKSGRPSGRFSAERPERSVSTLKIQRTEQGDSAVYLCASSLEIAGGPSNEQFFGPGTRLTVL.